This T cell receptor (beta chain) came from a study of blood T cells in healthy people across ages. The trim removed 3 bases at V and 3 bases at J, leaving 4 bases unmatched. Germline loops: CDR1 ENHRY, CDR2 SYGVKD. This CDR3 region has 14 residues. Through a sample-barcoded 5' primer and a J-beta primer mix, a second PCR was run for about 6 to 11 cycles. TCRdb re-called the 5' RACE reads through MiXCR, storing one row per CDR3 protein. Here the sample spans approximately 810,000 distinct CDR3 sequences, 30% to 45% being singletons. The donors, aged 6 to 90, were healthy Caucasians from Russia. Extraction of total RNA produced a minimum of 5 micrograms from each sample.

The TCR originated in a man aged 18 to 29 in good health. The chain has TRBV10-3 and TRBJ2-7; 8 nucleotides match TRBD1. Sequencing was done on a sample of blood. CDR3 in amino acids: CAISDRGPNYEQYF. The CDR3 DNA is TGTGCCATCAGTGACAGGGGGCCCAACTACGAGCAGTACTTC.